Sequencing of this T cell receptor beta chain was carried out in a study of T cell changes during pregnancy in multiple sclerosis. The data were produced by immunoSEQ multiplex PCR, yet TCRdb's version contains in-frame clones alone and is incomplete. The sample has around 63,000 clones; 75% to 95% are singletons. The germline V gene encodes CDR1 MNHEY and CDR2 SVGAGI. The V and J ends lost 5 bases and 2 bases respectively, with 15 bases between them. This CDR3 contains 15 residues. The rearrangement joins TRBV6-5 to TRBJ1-1; D is undetermined. The TCR comes from a female donor in good health, enrolled as a control in a pregnancy study. The input for sequencing was peripheral blood, taken in the third trimester of pregnancy. The CDR3 is CASSPEPQANTEAFF. The CDR3 region has the DNA TGTGCCAGCAGTCCCGAACCGCAGGCCAACACTGAAGCTTTCTTT.